This T cell receptor beta chain was documented in a study of cytomegalovirus exposure and HLA in healthy donors. Study details: The early release's HLA-typed donors yielded tens of millions of unique TCRs. Study observations and caveats: A later analysis showed that HLA-associated TCR beta chains had undergone more clonal expansion than equally common others.

Of note for this clone: Its antigen is undetermined.

A multiplex PCR was run with 60 Vbeta primers and 13 Jbeta primers. The repertoire was sequenced with immunoSEQ multiplex PCR; TCRdb's copy has only in-frame clones and lacks some. Of some 220,000 clones listed, around four fifths are singletons. Sequenced material: PBMCs. This clonotype was obtained from a woman in her thirties or forties in good health and CMV-seronegative.

CDR3 DNA: TGTGCCAGCAGCACAGGGGTAGGAACTAATGAAAAACTGTTTTTT. Translation: CASSTGVGTNEKLFF. The chain carries TRBV5-8 and TRBJ1-4; 7 bases are shared with TRBD1. V lost 4 bases and J lost 1; bases outside the gene matches: 4. The CDR3 covers 15 residues. Per germline, CDR1 SGHTS and CDR2 YDEGEE.